This is a list of T cell receptor beta chains from one sample in a study of neurological immune-mediated disorders. TCRdb processed the 5' RACE reads anew with MiXCR; each CDR3 protein has one entry. The sample lists about 50,000 distinct CDR3 sequences; 10% were seen once. Sequencing used PBMCs. These receptors all come from a man aged 70 or older with HTLV-1-associated myelopathy (HAM/TSP). The CDR3 runs from the conserved cysteine through the conserved F or W. D genes are given only for firm matches. Clone sizes are given selectively: once, few, many, or a class where the clone is expanded.

cdr3_aa cdr3_nt j_call clone_size v_call d_call
CASSPRVGTQKYNEQFF TGTGCCAGCAGTCCACGCGTCGGGACGCAGAAATACAATGAGCAGTTCTTC TRBJ2-1 many TRBV27 NA
CASRNSGTNYGYTF TGTGCCAGCAGAAATTCCGGGACCAACTATGGCTACACCTTC TRBJ1-2 many TRBV6-5 NA
CASSRTMASGSASNTGELFF TGTGCCAGCAGCCGCACGATGGCTAGCGGGAGCGCCTCGAACACCGGGGAGCTGTTTTTT TRBJ2-2 many TRBV7-3 TRBD2
CASSQEDRGGNTIYF TGTGCCAGCAGCCAAGAAGACAGGGGCGGAAACACCATATATTTT TRBJ1-3 many TRBV4-2 TRBD1
CASSAFQGLGYTF TGTGCCAGCAGCGCATTCCAGGGACTGGGCTACACCTTC TRBJ1-2 many TRBV11-2 NA
CASSGRLAENIQYF TGTGCCAGCAGTGGAAGATTAGCAGAGAACATTCAGTACTTC TRBJ2-4 many TRBV6-1 NA
CSVDRVGYGYTF TGCAGTGTTGACAGGGTTGGATATGGCTACACCTTC TRBJ1-2 many TRBV20-1 TRBD1
CASRLGQGTGELFF TGTGCCAGCAGACTCGGACAGGGGACCGGGGAGCTGTTTTTT TRBJ2-2 many TRBV14 TRBD1
CASSSSGRAEETQYF TGTGCCAGCAGTTCTAGCGGGAGGGCCGAAGAGACCCAGTACTTC TRBJ2-5 many TRBV12-3/TRBV12-4 TRBD2
CASSPGTTGLGQYF TGTGCCAGCAGCCCCGGGACTACCGGTCTGGGGCAGTACTTC TRBJ2-7 many TRBV3-1 TRBD2
CATSSAGLETGELFF TGTGCCACCAGCAGTGCAGGGTTAGAGACCGGGGAGCTGTTTTTT TRBJ2-2 many TRBV15 NA
CASSLGYGGNNEQFF TGCGCCAGCAGCTTGGGGTACGGGGGGAACAATGAGCAGTTCTTC TRBJ2-1 many TRBV5-1 TRBD2
CASSLWGTSGYTDTQYF TGCGCCAGCAGCTTGTGGGGGACTAGCGGTTACACAGATACGCAGTATTTT TRBJ2-3 NA TRBV5-1 TRBD2
CASSLLGSYEQYF TGCGCCAGCAGCTTGTTGGGCTCCTACGAGCAGTACTTC TRBJ2-7 many TRBV5-1 NA
CSAGTPYEQYF TGCAGTGCAGGGACCCCCTACGAGCAGTACTTC TRBJ2-7 many TRBV20-1 NA
CASSVESGNNSPLHF TGTGCCAGCAGCGTAGAGTCCGGGAACAATTCACCCCTCCACTTT TRBJ1-6 many TRBV9 NA
CASSIGRVGIQYF TGTGCCAGTAGTATCGGCAGGGTTGGCATTCAGTACTTC TRBJ2-4 many TRBV19 NA
CASSDRGRTDTQYF TGTGCCAGCAGTGACAGGGGGCGCACAGATACGCAGTATTTT TRBJ2-3 many TRBV27 TRBD1
CASRTSGSGEQFF TGCGCCAGTAGGACTAGCGGGTCCGGGGAGCAGTTCTTC TRBJ2-1 many TRBV5-1 TRBD2
CASSFPSGSRNEQFF TGTGCCAGCAGTTTCCCTAGCGGGAGCCGAAATGAGCAGTTCTTC TRBJ2-1 many TRBV28 TRBD2
CSARGRYNQPQHF TGCAGTGCTAGGGGGAGGTACAATCAGCCCCAGCATTTT TRBJ1-5 many TRBV20-1 NA
CASSYPGLAGDSYNEQFF TGTGCCAGCAGTTACCCGGGACTAGCGGGAGACTCCTACAATGAGCAGTTCTTC TRBJ2-1 many TRBV6-5 TRBD2
CASSRSGTSNEQFF TGCGCCAGCAGCCGATCCGGGACTAGCAATGAGCAGTTCTTC TRBJ2-1 many TRBV4-3 TRBD2
CASSPLGYVTGELFF TGTGCCAGCAGCCCCTTGGGGTACGTGACCGGGGAGCTGTTTTTT TRBJ2-2 few TRBV5-5 NA
CASSEGTGDGAFF TGTGCCAGCAGCGAAGGGACAGGGGATGGGGCTTTCTTT TRBJ1-1 few TRBV7-9 TRBD1
CASRVGYEQYF TGCGCCAGCAGAGTTGGCTACGAGCAGTACTTC TRBJ2-7 NA TRBV10-2 NA
CSARRQGNNEQFF TGCAGTGCTAGAAGACAGGGGAACAATGAGCAGTTCTTC TRBJ2-1 many TRBV20-1 TRBD1
CASSPQGQENSPLHF TGTGCCAGCAGCCCCCAGGGACAGGAAAATTCACCCCTCCACTTT TRBJ1-6 many TRBV7-2 TRBD1
CASSPLSGSNEKLFF TGTGCCAGCTCACCACTATCAGGCTCTAATGAAAAACTGTTTTTT TRBJ1-4 many TRBV18 NA
CSARKNQGQGYNEQFF TGCAGTGCTAGAAAAAATCAAGGGCAGGGGTACAATGAGCAGTTCTTC TRBJ2-1 many TRBV20-1 NA
CSARGAGRGTEAFF TGCAGTGCCAGGGGGGCAGGGCGGGGCACTGAAGCTTTCTTT TRBJ1-1 many TRBV20-1 TRBD1
CASSQALEGDEQYF TGCGCCAGCAGCCAAGCACTGGAAGGGGACGAGCAGTACTTC TRBJ2-7 many TRBV4-3 NA
CASSLVAPGQPSGANVLTF TGCGCCAGCAGCTTGGTGGCCCCGGGACAGCCCTCTGGGGCCAACGTCCTGACTTTC TRBJ2-6 many TRBV5-1 TRBD1
CASSLLLGNTIYF TGTGCCAGCAGTTTACTTCTAGGAAACACCATATATTTT TRBJ1-3 many TRBV12-3/TRBV12-4 NA
CASSLADQGRFYF TGTGCCAGCAGCTTGGCCGACCAGGGACGTTTTTATTTT TRBJ2-3 many TRBV5-4 NA
CASSRRTNPATEAFF TGTGCCAGCAGTCGCCGAACGAACCCGGCGACTGAAGCTTTCTTT TRBJ1-1 many TRBV28 NA
CASSDFSGDTQYF TGTGCCAGCAGTGACTTTTCTGGGGATACGCAGTATTTT TRBJ2-3 many TRBV6-6 NA
CASSENSYEQYF TGTGCCAGCAGCGAAAACTCCTACGAGCAGTACTTC TRBJ2-7 medium-sized TRBV7-2 NA
CASSVLTGNTEAFF TGTGCCAGTAGTGTTCTGACGGGGAACACTGAAGCTTTCTTT TRBJ1-1 many TRBV19 NA